This T cell receptor (beta chain) is from a study of blood T cell repertoires in COVID-19. The overall study: Collection of acute and convalescent COVID-19 samples took place in the United States, Italy and Spain.

As handled by the study authors: Reference gene primer amplification gave nucleated cell count estimates. Some clones are missing from TCRdb's copy, which holds only in-frame ones; the method was immunoSEQ multiplex PCR. V and J calls plus clone size are reproduced from that table; the DNA served to infer D and trimming. The sample carries fewer than 300,000 clones, 90% recorded once. The sample holds a few counts of this clone. The CDR3 runs to 13 residues. Unmatched junction bases numbered 5, after V lost 3 bases and J lost 8 bases. Germline assignment: CDR1 MNHEY and CDR2 SMNVEV (reference sequence).

V and J are TRBV27 and TRBJ1-2, with 8 bases aligning to TRBD1. This clonotype originated in a woman aged 50 to 60 with COVID-19, enrolled during active disease. What was sequenced was peripheral blood. CDR3 residues: CASSFTTGEGYTF. In nucleotides, the CDR3 is TGTGCCAGCAGTTTTACGACAGGGGAAGGCTACACCTTC.